The following is a TCR beta chain sequence with its context. The antigen is undetermined. Sequenced by immunoSEQ multiplex PCR; TCRdb stores in-frame clones only, minus some. This table holds some 130,000 clones, about 93% found once. The germline gives CDR1 SNHLY, CDR2 FYNNEI. This CDR3 has 15 residues. Trimming stripped 6 bases from V and 5 bases from J, with 19 bases between. The sample is drawn from a study of T cell responses to AZD1222 COVID-19 vaccine. Study-level points and caveats: Two AZD1222 doses significantly raised spike-specific TCR breadth and depth over controls. White British ancestry dominated among donors, who included more females, and clonal diversity was possibly underestimated.

The sequencing used peripheral blood, collected 28 days after the second AZD1222 dose. V and J are TRBV2 and TRBJ1-2; D is unclear. This receptor was identified in an adult who received the AZD1222 COVID-19 vaccine. As DNA, the CDR3 is TGTGCCAGCAGGGCCACACGAAAATCGGGATATGGCTACACCTTC. Translated: CASRATRKSGYGYTF. Full variable domain (missing parts from reference TRBV2 and TRBJ1-2): EPEVTQTPSHQVTQMGQEVILRCVPISNHLYFYWYRQILGQKVEFLVSFYNNEISEKSEIFDDQFSVERPDGSNFTLKIRSTKLEDSAMYFCASRATRKSGYGYTFGSGTRLTVV.